The rows below give T cell receptor beta chains drawn from one sample of a study of OX40 agonist ivuxolimab in advanced cancers. Generated by immunoSEQ multiplex PCR, the TCRdb table keeps only in-frame clones and is missing some. Of just over 60,000 clones in the sample, 92% were seen once. Material: CD4+ or CD8+ T cells sorted from blood, obtained in a trial of the OX40 agonist ivuxolimab. The source is an adult with an advanced solid tumor such as melanoma, head and neck, liver or kidney cancer. CDR3s include the opening cysteine and the closing phenylalanine or tryptophan. D genes are given only for firm matches. Only some rows state a clone size, as once, few, many or a class for expanded clones.

j_call cdr3_length v_call clone_size d_call cdr3_nt cdr3_aa
TRBJ2-1 13 TRBV18 NA TRBD1 TGTGCCAGCTCACGGCCGACAGGGGGCGAGCAGTTCTTC CASSRPTGGEQFF
TRBJ1-4 15 TRBV6-6 NA NA TGTGCCAGCAGTTACGACCCGGGGACACACGAAAAACTGTTTTTT CASSYDPGTHEKLFF
TRBJ1-2 15 TRBV4-2 NA NA TGTGCCAGCAGCCAAGAAGTAAGGGGAAGCTATGGCTACACCTTC CASSQEVRGSYGYTF
TRBJ1-4 15 TRBV19 NA TRBD1 TGTGCCAGTAGTGTTTTGGGACAGGGGAATGAAAAACTGTTTTTT CASSVLGQGNEKLFF
TRBJ2-3 18 TRBV10-3 NA TRBD2 TGTGCCGCCAATCAGTGGGCTAGCGGGGGGGGGAGTCCAGATACGCAGTATTTT CAANQWASGGGSPDTQYF
TRBJ1-6 14 TRBV7-3 NA TRBD1 TGTGCCAGCAGCTTGGGACAGGGGGATTCACCCCTCCACTTT CASSLGQGDSPLHF
TRBJ2-1 14 TRBV19 NA NA TGTGCCAGTAGTATAGGGACAGTGAGGAATGAGCAGTTCTTC CASSIGTVRNEQFF
TRBJ2-7 13 TRBV19 NA TRBD1 TGTGCCAGTAAAGACAGGGAAACCTACGAGCAGTACTTC CASKDRETYEQYF
TRBJ2-1 16 TRBV11-2 NA NA TGTGCCAGCAGTTCGGGGGCGAGGGGGCCCTACAATGAGCAGTTCTTC CASSSGARGPYNEQFF
TRBJ2-1 14 TRBV11-1 NA TRBD2 TGTGCCAGCAGCTTTGCACTAGCGTACGGTGAGCAGTTCTTC CASSFALAYGEQFF
TRBJ2-3 15 TRBV11-1 NA NA TGTGCCAGCAGCTTACAGGGAAATTTCGCAGATACGCAGTATTTT CASSLQGNFADTQYF
TRBJ2-7 15 TRBV5-6 NA NA TGTGCCAGCAGCTTGAAGATGGAGTCGGTCTACGAGCAGTACTTC CASSLKMESVYEQYF
TRBJ1-1 14 TRBV6-5 NA NA TGTGCCAGCAGGCACTCAGGCAGGAACACTGAAGCTTTCTTT CASRHSGRNTEAFF
TRBJ1-6 13 TRBV6-1 NA NA TGTGCCAACGGGGGACAAGGGGGTTCACCCCTCCACTTT CANGGQGGSPLHF
TRBJ1-2 15 TRBV6-5 NA TRBD1 TGTGCCAGCAGTAGTGGGGGACAGGGGGCCGGGGGCTACACCTTC CASSSGGQGAGGYTF
TRBJ1-4 13 TRBV18 NA NA TGTGCCAGCTCACCGGGACTGGGCGAAAAACTGTTTTTT CASSPGLGEKLFF
TRBJ2-3 14 TRBV18 NA NA TGTGCCAGCTCCCCCGGGACTAGCACAGATACGCAGTATTTT CASSPGTSTDTQYF
TRBJ1-4 11 TRBV6-1 NA NA TGTGCCACCCGAAAAAATGAAAAACTGTTTTTT CATRKNEKLFF
TRBJ2-1 15 TRBV7-3 NA TRBD2 TGTGCCAGCAGCCGGACTAGCGGGATGGGTAATGAGCAGTTCTTC CASSRTSGMGNEQFF
TRBJ2-7 15 TRBV4-1 NA TRBD1 TGCGCCAGCAGCCTCGGACAGGGGGATCTCTACGAGCAGTACTTC CASSLGQGDLYEQYF
TRBJ2-5 12 TRBV6-5 NA NA TGTGCCACATCTTCTCGGCAAGAGACCCAGTACTTC CATSSRQETQYF
TRBJ1-2 13 TRBV6-1 few NA TGTGCCAGCAGTGAACGGCAGCACTATGGCTACACCTTC CASSERQHYGYTF
TRBJ2-3 14 TRBV9 NA TRBD1 TGTGCCAGCAGCGTCACAGGGGGTCTAGATACGCAGTATTTT CASSVTGGLDTQYF
TRBJ2-7 15 TRBV11-2 NA TRBD2 TGTGCCAGCAGGGTAGGCGCTAGCGGGTTGGGTGAGCAGTACTTC CASRVGASGLGEQYF
TRBJ2-5 13 TRBV29-1 NA NA TGCAGCGTGGGGACACCAGGATGGGAGACCCAGTACTTC CSVGTPGWETQYF
TRBJ2-1 12 TRBV7-2 NA NA TGTGCCAGCGGACCAAATGGGGATGAGCAGTTCTTC CASGPNGDEQFF
TRBJ2-7 17 TRBV7-3 NA TRBD1 TGTGCCAGCAGCTACCACAACGGACAGGGACGGGCCTACGAGCAGTACTTC CASSYHNGQGRAYEQYF
TRBJ2-3 14 TRBV30 NA NA TGTGCCTGGAGTGTCCAGGCGGGCACAGATACGCAATATTTT CAWSVQAGTDTQYF
TRBJ1-3 15 TRBV6-1 NA NA TGTGCCAGCAGTGAAAGGGGGAACTCTGGAAACACCATATATTTT CASSERGNSGNTIYF
TRBJ2-1 11 TRBV30 NA NA TGTGCCTGGAGGGGCTCCAATGAGCAGTTCTTC CAWRGSNEQFF
TRBJ2-5 15 TRBV5-1 NA TRBD1 TGCGCCAGCAGCTCCTGGACAGGGGTTCCAGAGACCCAGTACTTC CASSSWTGVPETQYF
TRBJ1-6 15 TRBV5-4 NA NA TGTGCCAGCAGCTTGGCGGCAGACAATAATTCACCCCTCCACTTT CASSLAADNNSPLHF
TRBJ2-7 15 TRBV7-9 NA NA TGTGCCAGTGCCTTTGAGACCAGAAGGTCCTACGAGCAGTACTTC CASAFETRRSYEQYF
TRBJ2-1 17 TRBV18 NA NA TGTGCCAGCTCACCACGGGAGGGGGATCTATCCTACAATGAGCAGTTCTTC CASSPREGDLSYNEQFF
TRBJ2-7 14 TRBV5-1 NA NA TGCGCCAGCAAGGGCAGGCTGAACTCCTACGAGCAGTACTTC CASKGRLNSYEQYF
TRBJ2-7 14 TRBV5-1 once NA TGCGCCAGCCGACCTGCCTGGGGGTACTACGAGCAGTACTTC CASRPAWGYYEQYF
TRBJ2-2 17 TRBV2 NA TRBD2 TGTGCCAGCAGAAGGACTAGCGGGGGCCTGGGAACCGGGGAGCTGTTTTTT CASRRTSGGLGTGELFF
TRBJ2-6 16 TRBV6-4 NA NA TGTGCCAGCAGTGCACAGGCTGCCTCTGGGGCCAACGTCCTGACTTTC CASSAQAASGANVLTF
TRBJ1-4 14 TRBV11-3 NA NA TGTGCCAGCAGCTTCAGAACAACTAATGAAAAACTGTTTTTT CASSFRTTNEKLFF
TRBJ2-2 14 TRBV5-5 once NA TGTGCCAGCAAACGGGTTGGGGACACCGGGGAGCTGTTTTTT CASKRVGDTGELFF
TRBJ2-1 15 TRBV9 NA TRBD1 TGTGCCAGCAGCCGAAGGGACAGCGTGCTCGGTGAGCAGTTCTTC CASSRRDSVLGEQFF
TRBJ1-2 13 TRBV7-3 NA NA TGTGCCAGCAGCAACGGGATTAACTATGGCTACACCTTC CASSNGINYGYTF
TRBJ1-3 15 TRBV27 NA NA TGTGCCAGCAGCCCTACGGGGGGTAGGGGTAACACCATATATTTT CASSPTGGRGNTIYF
TRBJ2-1 14 TRBV11-3 NA NA TGTGCCAGCAGCTCATCGGACTGGGACGGTGAGCAGTTCTTC CASSSSDWDGEQFF
TRBJ2-2 17 TRBV19 NA TRBD2 TGTGCCAGTAAACGGCGACTAGCGGGGGTGAACACCGGGGAGCTGTTTTTT CASKRRLAGVNTGELFF
TRBJ1-5 14 TRBV13 NA NA TGTGCCAGCAGCCGTCGGGACAACAATCAGCCCCAGCATTTT CASSRRDNNQPQHF
TRBJ2-7 14 TRBV27 NA TRBD1 TGTGCCAGCAGAAAGGGACAGGTGGCCTACGAGCAGTACTTC CASRKGQVAYEQYF
TRBJ2-2 14 TRBV5-4 NA NA TGTGCCAGCAGTTACGGACTTAACACCGGGGAGCTGTTTTTT CASSYGLNTGELFF
TRBJ2-5 15 TRBV18 NA NA TGTGCCAGCTCACCACCCGCAGCCCGAGGAGAGACCCAGTACTTC CASSPPAARGETQYF
TRBJ2-5 11 TRBV29-1 NA NA TGCAGCGGAAGAGAGAAAGAGACCCAGTACTTC CSGREKETQYF
TRBJ1-2 13 TRBV7-9 NA NA TGTGCCAGCAGCTCGGGAAAGTCGGATGGCTACACCTTC CASSSGKSDGYTF
TRBJ1-2 18 TRBV27 NA TRBD1 TGTGCCAGCAATAAGCGTGGGGGGGGTACGACAGGGAACTATGGCTACACCTTC CASNKRGGGTTGNYGYTF
TRBJ2-7 17 TRBV5-1 once TRBD2 TGCGCCAGCAGCCCAAGCCCCGGGGAGCGGGGGAACAACGAGCAGTACTTC CASSPSPGERGNNEQYF
TRBJ2-7 14 TRBV6-5 NA NA TGTGCCACGATCCCGGGGGGACAGAACTACGAGCAGTACTTC CATIPGGQNYEQYF
TRBJ2-5 13 TRBV7-6 NA NA TGTGCCAGCAGTCCTAGGTTAGGGGAGACCCAGTACTTC CASSPRLGETQYF
TRBJ1-5 12 TRBV30 NA NA TGTGCCTGGAGTGGGACAAATCAGCCCCAGCATTTT CAWSGTNQPQHF
TRBJ1-2 14 TRBV7-9 NA TRBD1 TGTGCCAGCAGCTCGGGGACAGGGGTCTATGGCTACACCTTC CASSSGTGVYGYTF
TRBJ2-2 17 TRBV5-4 NA TRBD1 TGTGCCAGCAGCTCTCAAACGGGACAGGGGAGCACCGGGGAGCTGTTTTTT CASSSQTGQGSTGELFF
TRBJ2-2 14 TRBV23-1 NA NA TGCGCCAGCAGTCCTCACAGGAACACCGGGGAGCTGTTTTTT CASSPHRNTGELFF
TRBJ1-6 14 TRBV7-8 NA NA TGTGCCAGCAGCTTAGGAACGGGCTATTCACCCCTCCACTTT CASSLGTGYSPLHF